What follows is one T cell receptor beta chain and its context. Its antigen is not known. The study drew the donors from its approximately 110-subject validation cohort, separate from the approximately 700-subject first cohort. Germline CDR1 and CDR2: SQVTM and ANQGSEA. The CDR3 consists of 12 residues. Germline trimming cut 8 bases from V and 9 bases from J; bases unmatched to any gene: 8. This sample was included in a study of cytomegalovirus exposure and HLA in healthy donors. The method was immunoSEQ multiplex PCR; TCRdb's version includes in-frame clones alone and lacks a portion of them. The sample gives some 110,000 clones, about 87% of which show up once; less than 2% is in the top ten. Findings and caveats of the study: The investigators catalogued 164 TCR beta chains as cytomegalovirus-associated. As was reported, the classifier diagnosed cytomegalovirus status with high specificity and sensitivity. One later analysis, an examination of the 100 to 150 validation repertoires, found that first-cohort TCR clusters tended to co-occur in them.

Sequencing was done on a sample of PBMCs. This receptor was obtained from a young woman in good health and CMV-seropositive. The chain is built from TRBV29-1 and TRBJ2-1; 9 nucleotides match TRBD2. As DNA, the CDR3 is TGCAGCTCGGGTAGCGGGGGCCCTGAGCAGTTCTTC. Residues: CSSGSGGPEQFF.